This T cell receptor beta chain derives from a study of CD8 T cells in Susac syndrome. Study summary: Patients with Susac syndrome, at blood draw, were therapy-naive, on corticosteroids, or on intravenous immunoglobulin alone.

CD8+ and CD4+ T cells circulating in blood were sequenced for TCR beta. Both CD4+ and CD8+ T cells were negatively isolated, and TEMRA cells underwent FACS enrichment. Study results and limitations: In Susac patients, clonal expansion was not detected in CD4+ cells.

The CDR3 loop spans 16 amino acids. The junction had 9 bases not matched to a gene; V was cut back by 2 bases and J by 5 bases. The germline V gene encodes CDR1 SGHTA and CDR2 FQGTGA. RNA was extracted with the RNeasy kit, and a quantity of 0.5 to 1 ug was reverse transcribed using random hexamers. Each CDR3 protein is one row after TCRdb ran MiXCR on the immunoSEQ multiplex PCR reads. The repertoire holds approximately 180,000 distinct CDR3 sequences, with about 91% as singletons. As regards this clonotype: Antigen unknown.

This TCR was recovered from a human donor with Susac syndrome. This chain links TRBV7-3 with TRBJ2-3, with 8 bases fitting TRBD2. The specimen was CD4+ T cells from PBMCs. CDR3 residues: CASSLGTRTWGDTQYF. The CDR3 bases are TGTGCCAGCAGCTTAGGGACTAGAACGTGGGGAGATACGCAGTATTTT.